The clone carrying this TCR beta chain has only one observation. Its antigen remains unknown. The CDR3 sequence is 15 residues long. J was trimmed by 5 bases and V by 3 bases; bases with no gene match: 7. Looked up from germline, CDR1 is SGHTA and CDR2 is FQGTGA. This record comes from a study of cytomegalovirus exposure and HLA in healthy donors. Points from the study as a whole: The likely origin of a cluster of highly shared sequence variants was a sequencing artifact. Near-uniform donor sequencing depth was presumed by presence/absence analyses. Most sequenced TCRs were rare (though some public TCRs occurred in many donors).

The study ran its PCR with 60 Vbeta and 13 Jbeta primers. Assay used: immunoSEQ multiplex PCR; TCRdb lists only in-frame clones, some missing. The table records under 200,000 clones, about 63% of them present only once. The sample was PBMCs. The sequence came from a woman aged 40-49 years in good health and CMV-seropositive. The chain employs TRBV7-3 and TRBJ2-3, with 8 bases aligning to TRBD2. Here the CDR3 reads CASSLSGREGDTQYF. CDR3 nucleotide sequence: TGTGCCAGCAGCTTGTCAGGCCGGGAGGGAGATACGCAGTATTTT.